This TCR beta chain came from a study of Tregs in tolerant kidney transplant recipients. Germline CDR1 DFQATT, CDR2 SNEGSKA (reference sequence). Trimming removed 5 bases from V and 3 bases from J, with 26 bases in between. The CDR3 has 17 residues. The protocol was immunoSEQ multiplex PCR, while the TCRdb copy is restricted to in-frame clones and leaves out a portion. This sample contains approximately 11,000 clones. Concerning this clone: Read sequence stops 3 residues before the CDR3 end, and the germline J gene provides the missing end.

Mixed chimerism was transient after nonmyeloablative marrow transplants from related graft donors. The sample consisted of CD8+ T cells from blood (PBMCs), taken 24 months after the transplant. The sequence was collected from a human patient who received a combined kidney and bone marrow transplant. Certain T cells may be donor cells from the graft. V usage is TRBV20-1 and J usage is TRBJ2-7; a weak D match, TRBD2 (7 bases). The CDR3 loop reads CSARWASGKGGGYEQYF. CDR3 bases read: TGCAGTGCTCGGTGGGCTAGCGGTAAAGGGGGAGGCTACGAG.